These 4 T cell receptor beta chains were sequenced from one sample in a study of control samples from healthy donors and cancer patients (dated by TCRdb to about 2020). The method was the immunoSEQ multiplex PCR assay. TCRdb's version of the immuneACCESS table is confined to in-frame rearrangements and falls short of the full clone set. An unresolved V gene accounts for under half of the shortfall where checked; the remainder is of unknown origin. The sample has over 110,000 clones on record, roughly 92% of them singletons. The top ten constitute around 10% of the sample. Sequences were obtained from blood. The receptors come from a man between 25 and 39 years old in good health.

This sequence joins TRBV21-1 and TRBJ2-5; the tabulated D call, TRBD2, remains unverified against the DNA. TRBV21-1 is a pseudogene. The CDR3 runs to 18 residues. CDR3 amino acids: CASSKGGKAGGTLETQYF. CDR3 DNA: TGTGCCAGCAGCAAGGGGGGGAAGGCGGGAGGCACCCTGGAGACCCAGTACTTC.

The V call is TRBV30, the J call TRBJ2-3; D is perhaps TRBD2 (6 bases). The CDR3 covers 14 residues. The V and J ends lost 2 bases and 4 bases respectively, with 13 bases between them. Germline V gives CDR1 GTSNPN, CDR2 SVGIG (reference sequence). The CDR3 region is CAWSYGGLSDTQYF. CDR3 in DNA: TGTGCCTGGAGTTACGGGGGTTTGTCAGATACGCAGTATTTT.

The rearrangement joins TRBV7-9 to TRBJ2-3; D not certain. The germline V gene has CDR1 SEHNR and CDR2 FQNEAQ (reference sequence). The CDR3 is 11 amino acids. The V end was cut by 0 bases, the J end by 5 bases, with 0 bases between. CDR3 in DNA: TGTGCCAGCAGCTTAGCAGATACGCAGTATTTT. It specifies CASSLADTQYF.

This chain links TRBV21-1 with TRBJ2-1; the D call of TRBD2 is as the table states it, not checked on the DNA. TRBV21-1 corresponds to a pseudogene. The CDR3 loop spans 16 amino acids. CDR3 loop: CASSGPSGRRDNEQFF. CDR3 bases: TGTGCCAGCAGCGGACCTAGCGGGAGAAGGGACAATGAGCAGTTCTTC.